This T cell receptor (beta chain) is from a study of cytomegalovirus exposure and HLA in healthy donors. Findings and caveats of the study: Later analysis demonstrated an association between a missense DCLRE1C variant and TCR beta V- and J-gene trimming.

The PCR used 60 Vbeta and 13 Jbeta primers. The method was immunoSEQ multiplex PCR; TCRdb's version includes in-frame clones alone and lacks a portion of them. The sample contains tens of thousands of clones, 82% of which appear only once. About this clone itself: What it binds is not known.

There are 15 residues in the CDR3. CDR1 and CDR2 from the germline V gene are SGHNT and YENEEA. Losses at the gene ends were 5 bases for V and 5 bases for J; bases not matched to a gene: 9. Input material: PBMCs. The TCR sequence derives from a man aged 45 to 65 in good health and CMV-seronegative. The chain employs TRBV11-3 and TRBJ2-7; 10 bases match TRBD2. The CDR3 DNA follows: TGTGCCAGCAGCCCGGGACTAGCGTTCGCCGACGAGCAGTACTTC. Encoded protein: CASSPGLAFADEQYF.